The next 17 T cell receptor beta chains were all read from a single sample in a study of T cells expressing NK-cell markers. TCRdb re-called the 5' RACE reads; every CDR3 protein appears as one record, without DNA. The sample totals 350,000 to 500,000 distinct CDR3 sequences. Sequenced: blood T cells: a sorted CD56 or NKG2C T cell subset, CD4+ or CD8+ T cells, or bulk PBMC T cells (not recorded which). These receptors were obtained from a woman aged 18-70 years in good health.

The rearrangement joins TRBV29-1 to TRBJ2-2; TCRdb's assignment of TRBD1 cannot be checked, as there is no DNA. This CDR3 spans 15 amino acids. CDR1 is SQVTM and CDR2 is ANQGSEA in the germline V gene. Here the CDR3 reads CSVADSPTNTGELFF.

The chain is built from TRBV27 and TRBJ2-7; checking the TCRdb D call of TRBD2 is not possible without DNA. Germline V gene sequence: CDR1 MNHEY, CDR2 SMNVEV (reference sequence). The CDR3 totals 15 residues. The chain's CDR3 is CASSLPGLATYEQYF.

V is TRBV18 and J is TRBJ2-3. The CDR3 has 13 amino acids. Germline V gene sequence: CDR1 KGHSH, CDR2 LQKENI. The chain's CDR3 is CASSPPVKDTQYF.

This chain uses TRBV20-1 with TRBJ2-2; TCRdb's D call of TRBD1 is untestable without DNA. CDR3 length equals 17 residues. CDR1 and CDR2 (germline): DFQATT, SNEGSKA (reference sequence). The CDR3 here is CSVRGQGAAGSTGELFF.

The rearrangement uses TRBV4-1 and TRBJ2-1; TCRdb gives TRBD1 as the D gene, but with no DNA this cannot be confirmed. Germline lookup yields CDR1 MGHRA and CDR2 YSYEKL. The length of the CDR3 is 15 residues. CDR3 loop: CASSLSQPGNNEQFF.

V gene TRBV5-1 combines with J gene TRBJ2-3. Germline V gene data show CDR1 as SGHRS and CDR2 as YFSETQ. This CDR3 region has 16 residues. This CDR3 reads CASSLPTPTGADTQYF.

This sequence joins TRBV20-1 and TRBJ1-4. The germline gives CDR1 DFQATT, CDR2 SNEGSKA (reference sequence). This CDR3 has 12 amino acids. The CDR3: CSARDNNEKLFF.

The V and J genes are TRBV12-3 or TRBV12-4 and TRBJ2-1; there is no DNA to check the TCRdb D call of TRBD1. This CDR3 is built from 16 residues. CDR3 in amino acids: CASSLIGGWLGNEQFF.

The J gene is TRBJ2-1, the V gene TRBV24-1; TCRdb picks TRBD2, but there is no DNA to check that call. The germline V gene has CDR1 KGHDR and CDR2 SFDVKD. This CDR3 contains 16 residues. The CDR3 region is CATSEGGLADYNEQFF.

CDR3 sequence reads: CASSDSSTGSAQYF. The chain couples TRBV25-1 to TRBJ2-5; the TCRdb call, TRBD1, lacks DNA for checking. CDR1 is MGHDK, CDR2 SYGVNS, per germline. The CDR3 loop spans 14 amino acids.

V usage is TRBV29-1 and J usage is TRBJ1-5; TCRdb lists TRBD1, though no DNA is available to test this call. CDR1 is SQVTM, CDR2 ANQGSEA, per germline. CDR3 size: 14 residues. The CDR3 loop reads CSAGTGVSNQPQHF.

The genes are TRBV20-1 and TRBJ2-1. Germline V lookup: CDR1 DFQATT, CDR2 SNEGSKA (reference sequence). The CDR3 is 14 amino acids. This CDR3 reads CSARSRGLFNEQFF.

The V call is TRBV20-1, the J call TRBJ2-5; TCRdb's D gene call, TRBD1, goes unchecked for lack of DNA. CDR3 length: 16 residues. Germline CDR1 reads DFQATT; CDR2 reads SNEGSKA (reference sequence). CDR3 loop: CSARDRGGQSQETQYF.

This chain connects TRBV28 to TRBJ1-6; TCRdb's D gene call, TRBD1, goes unchecked for lack of DNA. CDR1 is MDHEN, CDR2 SYDVKM, per germline. The CDR3 extends over 14 amino acids. The CDR3: CASTPVRTNSPLHF.

The chain recombines TRBV20-1 with TRBJ2-3; TCRdb names TRBD2, which stays unverified in the absence of DNA. This CDR3 has 16 amino acids. Germline V lookup: CDR1 DFQATT, CDR2 SNEGSKA (reference sequence). This chain's CDR3 is CSALRMLAGSTDTQYF.

CDR3 amino acids: CASSPGRINLNSPLHF. The chain joins TRBV18 to TRBJ1-6. CDR3 length: 16 residues. CDR1 is KGHSH and CDR2 is LQKENI in the germline V gene.

The CDR3 is CSARVQGGSGELFF. The gene calls are TRBV20-1 and TRBJ2-2; TCRdb returns TRBD1, unconfirmable since there is no DNA. Germline V CDR1 and CDR2: DFQATT, SNEGSKA (reference sequence). CDR3 length equals 14 residues.